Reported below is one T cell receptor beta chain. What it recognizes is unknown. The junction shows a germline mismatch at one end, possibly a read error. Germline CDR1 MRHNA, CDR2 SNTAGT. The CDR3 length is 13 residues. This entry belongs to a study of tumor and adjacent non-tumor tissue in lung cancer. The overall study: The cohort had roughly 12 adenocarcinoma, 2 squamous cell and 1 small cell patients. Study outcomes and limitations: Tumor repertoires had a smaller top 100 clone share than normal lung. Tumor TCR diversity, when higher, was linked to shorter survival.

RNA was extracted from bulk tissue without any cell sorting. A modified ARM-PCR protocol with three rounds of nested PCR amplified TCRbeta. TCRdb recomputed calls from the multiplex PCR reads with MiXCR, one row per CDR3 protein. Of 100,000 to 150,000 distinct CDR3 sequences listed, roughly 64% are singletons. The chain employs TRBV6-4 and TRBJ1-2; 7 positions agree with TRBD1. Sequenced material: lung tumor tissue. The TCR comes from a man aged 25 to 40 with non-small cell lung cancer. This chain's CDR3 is CPSSDRVGHGYTF. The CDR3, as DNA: TGTCCCAGCAGCGACAGGGTTGGGCATGGCTACACCTTC.